Sequencing of this T cell receptor beta chain was carried out in a study of response to subunit inactivated influenza vaccine listed by TCRdb under 2018. As for the study more broadly: To follow how T cells responded to a trivalent subunit inactivated influenza vaccine, the researchers relied on deep quantitative profiling of the T cell receptor repertoire. Here is what the overall study found, with its caveats: It was suggested by the authors that each seasonal influenza vaccination may recruit only a limited number of new T cells.

Points on this clonotype: Its antigen has not been determined. No much larger clonotype is one base removed from it; base qualities were not supplied.

CDR1 SGHRS and CDR2 YFSETQ were looked up in the germline V gene. From the cysteine up to the phenylalanine, the CDR3 has a length of 12 residues. Only CDR3 DNA is held: 36 bases, read in frame from base 1. V is clipped by 4 bases and J by 5 bases, and the sequence between their germline boundaries is 9 bases long. Libraries were made using RT-PCR. Sequenced on an Illumina HiSeq 2500. Starting from the raw public reads, TCRdb applied fastp trimming at Q25, assembled clones with MiXCR and retained in-frame beta chains. Records with the same CDR3 protein are collapsed into one entry carrying the most frequent genes and DNA. Here the sample has 650,000 to 850,000 distinct CDR3 sequences; about 15% occur a single time. The ten largest clonotypes hold roughly 6.4% of the sample.

The sequences come from PBMCs from blood, collected about 14 days before vaccination. The TCR sequence derives from a man aged 50-59 years who received an inactivated influenza vaccine. Donor details come from another sample of the same person, matched by shared clones. The rearranged segments are TRBV5-1 and TRBJ1-2; the D gene is not confidently resolved. In nucleotide form, the sequence is TGCGCCAGCAGCCCTGAATCTTATGGCTACACCTTC. The encoded protein is CASSPESYGYTF.